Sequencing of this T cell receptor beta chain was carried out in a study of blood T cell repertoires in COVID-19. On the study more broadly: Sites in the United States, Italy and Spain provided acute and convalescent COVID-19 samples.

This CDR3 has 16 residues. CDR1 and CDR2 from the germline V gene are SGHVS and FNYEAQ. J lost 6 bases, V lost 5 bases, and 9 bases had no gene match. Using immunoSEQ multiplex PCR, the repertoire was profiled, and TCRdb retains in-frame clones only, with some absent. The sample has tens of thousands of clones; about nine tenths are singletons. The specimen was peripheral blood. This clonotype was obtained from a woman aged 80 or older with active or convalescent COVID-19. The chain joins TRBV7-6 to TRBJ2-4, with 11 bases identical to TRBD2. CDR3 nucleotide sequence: TGTGCCAGCAGCCCACAGTCTAGCGGGGGGCGAAACATTCAGTACTTC. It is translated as CASSPQSSGGRNIQYF.